This TCR beta chain is from a study of T-cell memory formation after mild COVID-19. Study as a whole: TCR clusters were largely donor specific. Overall study results and limits: Mainly in CM and EM were contracting CD4+ clones; CD8+ were in EMRA.

Deletions cut 6 bases from V and 1 base from J, with 4 bases between. Germline V lookup: CDR1 MGHDK, CDR2 SYGVNS. The CDR3 extends over 11 amino acids. TCRdb used MiXCR to reprocess the 5' RACE reads, holding one entry per CDR3 protein. In the table there are around 370,000 distinct CDR3 sequences, about 21% of which are singletons. This clonotype was counted many times. Its specificity is not known. The sequencing input was PBMCs or a T cell subset sorted from them (not recorded which). The V and J genes are TRBV25-1 and TRBJ2-7; D ambiguous. This clonotype originated in an adult woman who had mild COVID-19 (a few samples of this study predate the infection). Cell type and time point are not known. CDR3 bases: TGTGCCAGCAGGGGGTCCTACGAGCAGTACTTC. Its protein product is CASRGSYEQYF.